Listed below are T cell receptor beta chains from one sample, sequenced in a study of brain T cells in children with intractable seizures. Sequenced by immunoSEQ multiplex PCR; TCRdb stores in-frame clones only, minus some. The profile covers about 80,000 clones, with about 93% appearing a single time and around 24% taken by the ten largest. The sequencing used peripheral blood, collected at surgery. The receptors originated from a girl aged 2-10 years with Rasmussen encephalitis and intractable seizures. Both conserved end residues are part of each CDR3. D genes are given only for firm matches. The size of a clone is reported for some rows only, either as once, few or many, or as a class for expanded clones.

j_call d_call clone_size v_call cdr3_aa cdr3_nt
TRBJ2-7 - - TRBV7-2 CASSLGIQFEQYF TGTGCCAGCAGCTTAGGGATTCAATTCGAGCAGTACTTC
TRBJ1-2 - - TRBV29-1 CSVEGGGGYGYTF TGCAGCGTTGAGGGGGGTGGAGGCTATGGCTACACCTTC
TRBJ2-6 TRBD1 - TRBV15 CATSRKGQGATGANVLTF TGTGCCACCAGCAGAAAGGGACAGGGGGCCACTGGGGCCAACGTCCTGACTTTC
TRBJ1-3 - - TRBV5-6 CASSLGRTSGNTIYF TGTGCCAGCAGCTTGGGACGGACATCTGGAAACACCATATATTTT
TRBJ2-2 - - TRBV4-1 CASSQEFSGPTNTGELFF TGCGCCAGCAGCCAAGAGTTTAGCGGCCCTACGAACACCGGGGAGCTGTTTTTT
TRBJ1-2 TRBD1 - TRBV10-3 CAISGGQEYGYTF TGTGCCATCAGTGGGGGACAGGAATATGGCTACACCTTC
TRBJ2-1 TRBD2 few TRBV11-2 CASSLEASGGSHEQFF TGTGCCAGCAGCTTAGAGGCTAGCGGGGGGTCCCATGAGCAGTTCTTC
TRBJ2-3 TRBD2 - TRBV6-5 CASSLAGSTDTQYF TGTGCCAGCAGCCTAGCGGGCAGCACAGATACGCAGTATTTT
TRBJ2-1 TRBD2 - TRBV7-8 CASRSTSGPYNEQFF TGTGCCAGCAGATCGACTAGCGGCCCATACAATGAGCAGTTCTTC
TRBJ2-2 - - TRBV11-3 CASSLNTANTGELFF TGTGCCAGCAGCTTAAACACCGCGAACACCGGGGAGCTGTTTTTT
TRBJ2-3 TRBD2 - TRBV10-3 CATMTSGPTDTQYF TGTGCCACCATGACTAGCGGGCCCACAGATACGCAGTATTTT
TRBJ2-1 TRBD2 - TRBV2 CASSATPTSGAYNEQFF TGTGCCAGCAGTGCAACGCCCACCAGCGGGGCCTACAATGAGCAGTTCTTC
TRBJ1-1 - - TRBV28 CASSPPLNTEAFF TGTGCCAGCAGTCCACCCTTGAACACTGAAGCTTTCTTT
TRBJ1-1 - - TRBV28 CASSDLLGRVNTEAFF TGTGCCAGCAGTGACCTCTTGGGGCGCGTTAACACTGAAGCTTTCTTT
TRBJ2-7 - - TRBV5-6 CASSLDYGADEQYF TGTGCCAGCAGCTTGGATTACGGGGCAGACGAGCAGTACTTC
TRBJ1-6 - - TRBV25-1 CASSQLNNSPLHF TGTGCCAGCAGCCAACTAAATAATTCACCCCTCCACTTT
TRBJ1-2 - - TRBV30 CAWINRQEYGYTF TGTGCCTGGATAAATAGGCAGGAGTATGGCTACACCTTC
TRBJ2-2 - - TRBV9 CASSVQGVNSGELFF TGTGCCAGCAGCGTACAGGGAGTCAATTCCGGGGAGCTGTTTTTT
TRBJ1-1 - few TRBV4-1 CASSQVPFEAFF TGCGCCAGCAGCCAAGTCCCTTTTGAAGCTTTCTTT
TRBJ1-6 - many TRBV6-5 CASRWMGEVSSPLHF TGTGCCAGCCGATGGATGGGGGAGGTATCCTCACCCCTCCACTTT
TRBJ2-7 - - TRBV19 CARPTGSSSYEQYF TGTGCCAGACCCACAGGATCGAGCTCCTACGAGCAGTACTTC
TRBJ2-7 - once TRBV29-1 CSVARQVSYEQYF TGCAGCGTTGCCCGACAGGTCTCCTACGAGCAGTACTTC
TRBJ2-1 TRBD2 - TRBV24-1 CATSDLTSGPYNEQFF TGTGCCACCAGTGATTTGACTAGCGGGCCATACAATGAGCAGTTCTTC
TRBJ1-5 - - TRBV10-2 CASSVEGDSNQPQHF TGCGCCAGCAGCGTGGAGGGGGATAGCAATCAGCCCCAGCATTTT
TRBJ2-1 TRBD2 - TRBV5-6 CASSLGGSPYNEQFF TGTGCCAGCAGCTTAGGCGGGAGTCCTTACAATGAGCAGTTCTTC
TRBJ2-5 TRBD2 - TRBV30 CAWSVRGGIPLLETQYF TGTGCCTGGAGTGTACGGGGGGGTATCCCTCTCCTGGAGACCCAGTACTTC
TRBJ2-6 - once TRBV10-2 CASSGPRTSEGANVLTF TGCGCCAGCAGTGGTCCCAGGACTTCGGAAGGGGCCAACGTCCTGACTTTC
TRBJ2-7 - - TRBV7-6 CASSLDPGFYEQYF TGTGCCAGCAGCCTCGACCCAGGGTTTTACGAGCAGTACTTC
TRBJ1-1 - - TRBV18 CASSPGVSAMNTEAFF TGTGCCAGCTCACCAGGGGTCAGCGCTATGAACACTGAAGCTTTCTTT
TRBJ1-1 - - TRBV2 CASRGGPEAFF TGTGCCAGCAGGGGGGGGCCCGAAGCTTTCTTT
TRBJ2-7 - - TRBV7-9 CASRGNMGSGSYEQYF TGTGCCAGCAGGGGTAATATGGGGAGTGGATCCTACGAGCAGTACTTC
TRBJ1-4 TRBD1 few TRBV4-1 CASSLRRQGPEKLFF TGCGCCAGCAGCCTGAGGAGACAGGGGCCTGAAAAACTGTTTTTT
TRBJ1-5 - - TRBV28 CASSLRDQPQHF TGTGCCAGCAGTTTACGGGATCAGCCCCAGCATTTT
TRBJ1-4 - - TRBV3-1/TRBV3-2 CASSPEPEKLFF TGTGCCAGCAGCCCCGAGCCTGAAAAACTGTTTTTT
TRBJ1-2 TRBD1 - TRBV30 CAWSGDSLYGYTF TGTGCCTGGAGTGGGGACAGTCTTTATGGCTACACCTTC
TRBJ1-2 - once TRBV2 CASKGGVYGYTF TGTGCCAGCAAAGGAGGAGTTTATGGCTACACCTTC
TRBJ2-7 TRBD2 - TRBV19 CASSMASGGVDEQYF TGTGCCAGTAGTATGGCTAGCGGAGGGGTCGACGAGCAGTACTTC
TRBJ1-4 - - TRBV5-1 CASSFGWGTNEKLFF TGCGCCAGCAGCTTTGGGTGGGGGACTAATGAAAAACTGTTTTTT
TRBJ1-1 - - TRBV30 CAWSVSGTTLGMNTEAFF TGTGCCTGGAGTGTATCCGGGACAACCTTGGGCATGAACACTGAAGCTTTCTTT
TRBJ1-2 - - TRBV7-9 CASSLAGAGYGYTF TGTGCCAGCAGCTTAGCGGGAGCAGGCTATGGCTACACCTTC
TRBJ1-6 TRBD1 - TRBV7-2 CASSSGQELNSPLHF TGTGCCAGCAGCTCCGGACAGGAACTGAATTCACCCCTCCACTTT